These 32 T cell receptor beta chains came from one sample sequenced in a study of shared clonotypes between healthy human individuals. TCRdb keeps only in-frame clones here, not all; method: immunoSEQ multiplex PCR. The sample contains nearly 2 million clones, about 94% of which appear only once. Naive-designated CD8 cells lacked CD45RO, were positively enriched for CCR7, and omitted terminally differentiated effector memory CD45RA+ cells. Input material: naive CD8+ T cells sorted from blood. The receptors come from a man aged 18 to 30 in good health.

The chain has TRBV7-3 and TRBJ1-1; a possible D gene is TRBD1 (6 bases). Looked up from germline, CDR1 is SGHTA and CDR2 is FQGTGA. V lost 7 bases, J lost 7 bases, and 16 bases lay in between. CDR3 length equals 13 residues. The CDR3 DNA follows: TGTGCCAGCACCTCAGGCCCAGGGGTTGAAGCTTTCTTT. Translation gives CASTSGPGVEAFF.

In nucleotides, the CDR3 is TGTGCCAGCAGTTTATCTCAGGGTGCCGAGACCCAGTACTTC. This encodes CASSLSQGAETQYF. J is TRBJ2-5 and V is TRBV27, with D possibly being TRBD1 (5 bases). V was pared by 0 bases and J by 5 bases, with 10 bases between. Germline V gene sequence: CDR1 MNHEY, CDR2 SMNVEV (reference sequence). This CDR3 region has 14 residues.

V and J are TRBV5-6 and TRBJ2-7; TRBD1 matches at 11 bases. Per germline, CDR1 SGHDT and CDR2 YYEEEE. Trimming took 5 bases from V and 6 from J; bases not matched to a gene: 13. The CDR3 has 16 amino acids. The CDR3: CASSESGTGGGGEQYF. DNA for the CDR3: TGTGCCAGCAGTGAATCCGGGACAGGGGGAGGCGGCGAGCAGTACTTC.

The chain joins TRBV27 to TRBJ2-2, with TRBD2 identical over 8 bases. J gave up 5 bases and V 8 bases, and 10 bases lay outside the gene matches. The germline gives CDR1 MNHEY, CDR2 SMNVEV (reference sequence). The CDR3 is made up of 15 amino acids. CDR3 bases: TGTGCCAGCTTTCCTACCGCGGGAGGTACCGGGGAGCTGTTTTTT. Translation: CASFPTAGGTGELFF.

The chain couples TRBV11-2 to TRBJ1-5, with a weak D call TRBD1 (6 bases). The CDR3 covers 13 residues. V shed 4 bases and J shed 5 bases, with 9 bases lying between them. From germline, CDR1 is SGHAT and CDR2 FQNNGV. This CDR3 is CASSWGAYQPQHF. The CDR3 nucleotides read TGTGCCAGCAGCTGGGGGGCCTATCAGCCCCAGCATTTT. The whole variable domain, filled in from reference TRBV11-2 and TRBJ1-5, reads EAGVAQSPRYKIIEKRQSVAFWCNPISGHATLYWYQQILGQGPKLLIQFQNNGVVDDSQLPKDRFSAERLKGVDSTLKIQPAKLEDSAVYLCASSWGAYQPQHFGDGTRLSIL.

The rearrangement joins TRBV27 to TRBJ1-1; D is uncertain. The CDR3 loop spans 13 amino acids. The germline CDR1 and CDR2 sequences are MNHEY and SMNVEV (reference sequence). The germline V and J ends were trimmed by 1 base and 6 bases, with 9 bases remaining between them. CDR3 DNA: TGTGCCAGCAGTTTATTGGCCGACGCTGAAGCTTTCTTT. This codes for CASSLLADAEAFF.

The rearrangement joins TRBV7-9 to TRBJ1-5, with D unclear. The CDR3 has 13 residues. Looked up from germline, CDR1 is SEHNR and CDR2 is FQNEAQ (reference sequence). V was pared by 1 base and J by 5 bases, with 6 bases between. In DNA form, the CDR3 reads TGTGCCAGCAGCTTAGAGGGTCATCAGCCCCAGCATTTT. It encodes CASSLEGHQPQHF.

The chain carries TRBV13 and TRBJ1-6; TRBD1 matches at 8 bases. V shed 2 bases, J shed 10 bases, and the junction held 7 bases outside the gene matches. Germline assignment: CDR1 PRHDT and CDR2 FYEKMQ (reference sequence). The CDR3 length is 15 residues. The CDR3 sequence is CASSLRQGKGSPLHF. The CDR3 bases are TGTGCCAGCAGCTTAAGACAGGGGAAGGGATCACCCCTCCACTTT.

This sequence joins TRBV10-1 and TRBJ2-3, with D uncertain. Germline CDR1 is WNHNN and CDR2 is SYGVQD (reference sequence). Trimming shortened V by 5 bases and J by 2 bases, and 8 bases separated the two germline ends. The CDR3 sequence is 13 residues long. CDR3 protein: CASSPGITDTQYF. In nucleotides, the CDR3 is TGCGCCAGCAGTCCCGGTATCACAGATACGCAGTATTTT.

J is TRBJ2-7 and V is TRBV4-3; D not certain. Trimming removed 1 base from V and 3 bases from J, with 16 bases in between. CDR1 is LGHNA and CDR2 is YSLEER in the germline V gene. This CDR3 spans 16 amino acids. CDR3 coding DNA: TGCGCCAGCAGCCAAGGTGCCCGGGTGGAACTCTACGAGCAGTACTTC. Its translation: CASSQGARVELYEQYF.

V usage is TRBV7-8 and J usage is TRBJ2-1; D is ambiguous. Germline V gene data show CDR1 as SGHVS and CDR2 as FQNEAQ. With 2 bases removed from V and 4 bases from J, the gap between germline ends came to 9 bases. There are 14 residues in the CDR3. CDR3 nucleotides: TGTGCCAGCAGCTTAACGCCCGGGTACAATGAGCAGTTCTTC. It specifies CASSLTPGYNEQFF.

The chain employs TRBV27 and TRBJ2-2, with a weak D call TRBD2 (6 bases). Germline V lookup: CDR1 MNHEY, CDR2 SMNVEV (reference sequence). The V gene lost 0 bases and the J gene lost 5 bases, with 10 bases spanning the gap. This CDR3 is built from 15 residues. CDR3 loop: CASSLSGGETGELFF. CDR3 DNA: TGTGCCAGCAGTTTATCGGGGGGAGAGACCGGGGAGCTGTTTTTT.

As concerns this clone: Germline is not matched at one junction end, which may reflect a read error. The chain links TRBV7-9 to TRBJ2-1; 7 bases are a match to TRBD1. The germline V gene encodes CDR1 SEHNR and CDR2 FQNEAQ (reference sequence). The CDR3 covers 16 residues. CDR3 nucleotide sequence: TGTGCCAGCAGCTTAAGTCGGGACAGCCTATACAGTGAGCAGTTCTTC. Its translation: CASSLSRDSLYSEQFF.

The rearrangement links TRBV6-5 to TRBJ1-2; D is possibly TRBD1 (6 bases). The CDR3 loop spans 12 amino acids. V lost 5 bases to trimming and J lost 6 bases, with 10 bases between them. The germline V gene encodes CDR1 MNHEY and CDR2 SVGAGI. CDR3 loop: CASSQRTDGYTF. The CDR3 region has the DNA TGTGCCAGCAGTCAACGGACAGATGGCTACACCTTC.

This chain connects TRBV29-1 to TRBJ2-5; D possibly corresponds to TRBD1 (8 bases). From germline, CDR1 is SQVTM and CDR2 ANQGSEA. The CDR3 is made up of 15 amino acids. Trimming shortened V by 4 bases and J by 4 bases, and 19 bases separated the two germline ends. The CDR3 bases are TGCAGCGTTGGAACAGGGGGGGTATATGGAGAGACCCAGTACTTC. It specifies CSVGTGGVYGETQYF.

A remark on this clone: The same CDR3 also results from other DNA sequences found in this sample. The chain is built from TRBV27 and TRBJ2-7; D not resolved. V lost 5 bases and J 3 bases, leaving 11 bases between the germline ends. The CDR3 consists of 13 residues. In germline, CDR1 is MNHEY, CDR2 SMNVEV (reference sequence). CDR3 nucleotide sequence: TGTGCCAGCAGTCCCGAAAGCTTCTACGAGCAGTACTTC. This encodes CASSPESFYEQYF.

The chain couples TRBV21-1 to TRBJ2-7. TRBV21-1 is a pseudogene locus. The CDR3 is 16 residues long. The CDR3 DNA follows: TGTGCCAGCAGCAAAGACGACCACTTTAGTTTCCACGAGCAGTACTTC. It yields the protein CASSKDDHFSFHEQYF.

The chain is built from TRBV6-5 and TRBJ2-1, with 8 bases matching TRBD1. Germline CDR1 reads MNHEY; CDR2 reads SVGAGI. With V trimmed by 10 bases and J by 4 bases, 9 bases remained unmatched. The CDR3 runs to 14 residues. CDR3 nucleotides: TGTGCCACCGAACCCGGGACAGGTTACAATGAGCAGTTCTTC. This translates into CATEPGTGYNEQFF.

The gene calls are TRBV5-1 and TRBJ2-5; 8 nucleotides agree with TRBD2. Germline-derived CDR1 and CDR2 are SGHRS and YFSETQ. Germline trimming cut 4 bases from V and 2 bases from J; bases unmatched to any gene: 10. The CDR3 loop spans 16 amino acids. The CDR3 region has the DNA TGCGCCAGCAGCACGGAGGTAGCGGGGAATCAAGAGACCCAGTACTTC. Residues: CASSTEVAGNQETQYF.

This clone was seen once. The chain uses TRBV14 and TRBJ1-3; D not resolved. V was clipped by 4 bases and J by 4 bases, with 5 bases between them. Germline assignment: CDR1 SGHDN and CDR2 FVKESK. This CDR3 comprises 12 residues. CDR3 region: CASSPTGNTIYF. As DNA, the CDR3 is TGTGCCAGCAGCCCGACCGGAAACACCATATATTTT.

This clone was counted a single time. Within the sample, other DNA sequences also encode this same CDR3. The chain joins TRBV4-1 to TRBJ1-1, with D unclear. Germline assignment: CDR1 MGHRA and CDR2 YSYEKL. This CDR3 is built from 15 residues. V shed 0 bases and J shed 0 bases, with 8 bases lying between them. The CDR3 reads CASSQDPGLNTEAFF. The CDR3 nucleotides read TGCGCCAGCAGCCAAGATCCGGGATTGAACACTGAAGCTTTCTTT.

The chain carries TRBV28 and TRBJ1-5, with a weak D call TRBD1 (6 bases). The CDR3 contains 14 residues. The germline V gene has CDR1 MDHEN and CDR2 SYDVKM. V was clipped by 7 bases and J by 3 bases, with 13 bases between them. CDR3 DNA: TGTGCCAGCAATAAAGGGGGACTCAATCAGCCCCAGCATTTT. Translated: CASNKGGLNQPQHF.

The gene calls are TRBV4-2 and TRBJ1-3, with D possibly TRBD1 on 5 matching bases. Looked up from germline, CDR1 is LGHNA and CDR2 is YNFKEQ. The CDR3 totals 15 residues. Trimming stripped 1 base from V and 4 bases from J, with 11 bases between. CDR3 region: CASSQGAGWGNTIYF. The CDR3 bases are TGTGCCAGCAGCCAAGGTGCAGGGTGGGGAAACACCATATATTTT.

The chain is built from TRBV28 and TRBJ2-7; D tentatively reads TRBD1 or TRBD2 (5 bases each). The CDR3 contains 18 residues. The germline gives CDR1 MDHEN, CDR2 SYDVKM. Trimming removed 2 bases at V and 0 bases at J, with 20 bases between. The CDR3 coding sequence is TGTGCCAGCAGTTTAAGGTTGTCGGGGACGGACACCTCCTACGAGCAGTACTTC. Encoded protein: CASSLRLSGTDTSYEQYF.

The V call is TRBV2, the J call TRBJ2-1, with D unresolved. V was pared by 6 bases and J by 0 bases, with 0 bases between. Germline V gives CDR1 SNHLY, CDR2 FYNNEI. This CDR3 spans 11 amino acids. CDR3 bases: TGTGCCAGCAGCTCCTACAATGAGCAGTTCTTC. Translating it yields CASSSYNEQFF.

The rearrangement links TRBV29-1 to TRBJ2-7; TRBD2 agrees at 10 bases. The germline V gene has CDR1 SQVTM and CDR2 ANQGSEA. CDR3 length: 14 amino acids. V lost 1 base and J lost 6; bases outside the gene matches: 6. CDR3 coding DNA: TGCAGCGTTGAAGGGGGGACTAGCGATGGCGAGCAGTACTTC. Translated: CSVEGGTSDGEQYF.

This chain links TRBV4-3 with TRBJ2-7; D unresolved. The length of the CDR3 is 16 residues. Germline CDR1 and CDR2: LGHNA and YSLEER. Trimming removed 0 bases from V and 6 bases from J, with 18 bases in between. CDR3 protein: CASSQDWVGSRFEQYF. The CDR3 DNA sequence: TGCGCCAGCAGCCAAGATTGGGTCGGCTCCCGCTTCGAGCAGTACTTC.

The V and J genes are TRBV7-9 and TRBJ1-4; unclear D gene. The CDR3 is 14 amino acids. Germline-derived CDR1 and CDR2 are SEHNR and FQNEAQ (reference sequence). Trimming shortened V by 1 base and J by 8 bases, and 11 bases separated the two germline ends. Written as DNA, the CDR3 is TGTGCCAGCAGCTTAGTACAAGAGCTAGAAAAACTGTTTTTT. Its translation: CASSLVQELEKLFF.

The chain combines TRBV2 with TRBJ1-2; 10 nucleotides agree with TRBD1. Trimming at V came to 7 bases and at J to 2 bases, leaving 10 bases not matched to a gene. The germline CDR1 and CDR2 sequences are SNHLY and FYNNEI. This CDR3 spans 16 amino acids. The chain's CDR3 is CASTVTGGANNYGYTF. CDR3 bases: TGTGCCAGCACTGTGACAGGGGGCGCCAACAACTATGGCTACACCTTC.

CDR3 sequence reads: CASSRDLSYEQYF. Written as DNA, the CDR3 is TGTGCCAGCAGTCGGGACTTATCCTACGAGCAGTACTTC. This chain connects TRBV5-6 to TRBJ2-7, with D possibly matching TRBD2 (6 bases). Germline V gene lookup returns CDR1 SGHDT and CDR2 YYEEEE. The CDR3 runs 13 residues. V was trimmed by 5 bases and J by 1 base, leaving 10 bases between them. The full variable domain, its missing parts supplied by reference TRBV5-6 and TRBJ2-7, is DAGVTQSPTHLIKTRGQQVTLRCSPKSGHDTVSWYQQALGQGPQFIFQYYEEEERQRGNFPDRFSGHQFPNYSSELNVNALLLGDSALYLCASSRDLSYEQYFGPGTRLTVT.

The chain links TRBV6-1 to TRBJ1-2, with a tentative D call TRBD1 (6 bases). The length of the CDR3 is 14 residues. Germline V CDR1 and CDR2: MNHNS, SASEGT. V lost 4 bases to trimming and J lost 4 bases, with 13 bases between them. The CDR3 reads CASSGIQGVYGYTF. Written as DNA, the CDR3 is TGTGCCAGCAGTGGTATACAGGGCGTCTATGGCTACACCTTC.

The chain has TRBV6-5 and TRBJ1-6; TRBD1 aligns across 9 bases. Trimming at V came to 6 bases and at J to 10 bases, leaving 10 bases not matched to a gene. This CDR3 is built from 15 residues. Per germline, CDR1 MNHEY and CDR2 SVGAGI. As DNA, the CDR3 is TGTGCCAGCAGCAAGGGGGACAGGGTGAGATCACCCCTCCACTTT. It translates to CASSKGDRVRSPLHF.